These 3 T cell receptor beta chains came from one sample sequenced in a study of T-cell reconstitution after alpha-beta-depleted transplantation in children (dated by TCRdb to 2015 to 2016). The library was produced with PCR. TCRdb shows the sequencer as Illumina HiSeq 2500. Molecular barcoding was employed in the preparation of TCR libraries, with unique molecular identifiers being used to normalize TCRbeta repertoire quantification. TCRdb trimmed public reads at Q25 via fastp, called clones via MiXCR and kept in-frame beta chains. CDR3 protein duplicates are merged, each entry listing the most common genes and DNA. The sample profile shows more than 100,000 distinct CDR3 sequences; roughly 24% of them were found once. The top ten hold under 12% of the sample. The sample's treatment or condition label, in plain terms: allogeneic hematopoietic cell transplantation with graft depleted of TCRalphabeta T cells and CD19 B cells.

The specimen comprised PBMCs, mostly from graft donor cells, sampled 180 days after TCRalphabeta/CD19-depleted stem cell transplant. Every receptor here comes from a male patient under 10 years old who had a stem cell transplant for chronic granulomatous disease, so the T cells may come from the graft donor.

This clonotype turned up a few times. This chain joins TRBV20-1 and TRBJ2-3; the match to TRBD2 covers 12 bases. Trimming took 0 bases from V and 3 from J; bases not matched to a gene: 16. The CDR3 has 20 residues. Germline V gene sequence: CDR1 DFQATT, CDR2 SNEGSKA (reference sequence). The DNA for the CDR3 is TGCAGTGCTAGAGATATCAAGGTTAAACTAGCGGGGGGTGGTACAGATACGCAGTATTTT. This sequence encodes CSARDIKVKLAGGGTDTQYF.

This clonotype was picked up a small number of times. V and J are TRBV5-5 and TRBJ2-3; 8 bases match TRBD1. Trimming cost V 4 bases and J 1 base; bases outside gene matches: 8. In germline, CDR1 is SGHKS, CDR2 YYEKEE (reference sequence). This CDR3 comprises 16 residues. In DNA form, the CDR3 reads TGTGCCAGCAGCAGGCGGGGACAGGTTGGCACAGATACGCAGTATTTT. It is translated as CASSRRGQVGTDTQYF.

In this sample, this clonotype turned up a few times. The chain employs TRBV5-1 and TRBJ1-1; D gene uncertain. Germline values: CDR1 SGHRS, CDR2 YFSETQ. The germline V and J ends were trimmed by 3 bases and 3 bases, with 9 bases remaining between them. The CDR3 is 13 amino acids. CDR3: CASSSQRDTEAFF. CDR3 coding DNA: TGCGCCAGCAGCTCCCAGAGGGACACTGAAGCTTTCTTT.